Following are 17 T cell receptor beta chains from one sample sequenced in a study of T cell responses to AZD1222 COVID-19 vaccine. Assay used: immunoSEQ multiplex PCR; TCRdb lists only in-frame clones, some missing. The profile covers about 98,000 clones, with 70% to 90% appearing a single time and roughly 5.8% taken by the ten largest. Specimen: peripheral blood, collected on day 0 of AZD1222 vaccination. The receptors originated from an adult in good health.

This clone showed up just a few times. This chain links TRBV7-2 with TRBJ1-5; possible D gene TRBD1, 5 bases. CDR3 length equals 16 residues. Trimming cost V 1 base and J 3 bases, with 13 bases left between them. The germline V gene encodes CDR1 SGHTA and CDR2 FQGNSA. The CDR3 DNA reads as TGTGCCAGCAGCTTAGGATGGCGGGGGAACAATCAGCCCCAGCATTTT. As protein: CASSLGWRGNNQPQHF.

The CDR3 DNA sequence: TGTGCCTGGGGCCCGGGGACCTCAAGCAATCAGCCCCAGCATTTT. It yields the protein CAWGPGTSSNQPQHF. The chain recombines TRBV30 with TRBJ1-5, with TRBD1 as a possible D gene (5 bases). V shed 5 bases and J shed 1 base, with 15 bases lying between them. The CDR3 length is 15 residues. Germline lookup yields CDR1 GTSNPN and CDR2 SVGIG (reference sequence).

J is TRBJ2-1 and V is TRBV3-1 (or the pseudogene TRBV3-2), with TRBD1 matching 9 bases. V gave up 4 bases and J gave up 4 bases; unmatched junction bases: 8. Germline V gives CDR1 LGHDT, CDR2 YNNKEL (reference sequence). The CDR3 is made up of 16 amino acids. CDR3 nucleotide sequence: TGTGCCAGCAGCCGACTACAGGGGGCACGATACAATGAGCAGTTCTTC. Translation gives CASSRLQGARYNEQFF.

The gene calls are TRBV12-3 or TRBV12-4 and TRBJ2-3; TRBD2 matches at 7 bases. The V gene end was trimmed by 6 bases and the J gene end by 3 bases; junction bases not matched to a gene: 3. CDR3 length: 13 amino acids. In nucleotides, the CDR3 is TGTGCCAGCAGCCCACTAGCGACAGATACGCAGTATTTT. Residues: CASSPLATDTQYF.

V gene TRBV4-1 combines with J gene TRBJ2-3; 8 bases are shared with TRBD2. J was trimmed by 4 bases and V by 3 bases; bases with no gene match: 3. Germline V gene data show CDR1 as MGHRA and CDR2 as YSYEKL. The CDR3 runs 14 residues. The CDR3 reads CASSHSGMADTQYF. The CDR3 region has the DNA TGCGCCAGCAGCCATAGCGGGATGGCAGATACGCAGTATTTT.

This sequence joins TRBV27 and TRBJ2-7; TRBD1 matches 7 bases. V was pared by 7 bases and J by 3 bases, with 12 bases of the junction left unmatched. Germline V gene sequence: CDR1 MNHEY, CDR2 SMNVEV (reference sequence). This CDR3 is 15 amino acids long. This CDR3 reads CASKGAASNFYEQYF. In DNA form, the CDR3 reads TGTGCCAGCAAGGGGGCGGCCTCGAACTTCTACGAGCAGTACTTC.

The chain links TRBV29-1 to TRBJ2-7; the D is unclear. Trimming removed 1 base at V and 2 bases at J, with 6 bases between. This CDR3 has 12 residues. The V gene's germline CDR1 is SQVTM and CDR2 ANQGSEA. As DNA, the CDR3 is TGCAGCGTTGAAGGGGGTACCTACGAGCAGTACTTC. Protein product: CSVEGGTYEQYF.

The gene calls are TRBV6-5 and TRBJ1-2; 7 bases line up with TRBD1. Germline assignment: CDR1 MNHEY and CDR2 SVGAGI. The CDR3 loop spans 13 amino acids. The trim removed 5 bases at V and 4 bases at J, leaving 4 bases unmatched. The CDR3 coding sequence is TGTGCCAGCAGTCCCCACAGGGGCTATGGCTACACCTTC. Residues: CASSPHRGYGYTF.

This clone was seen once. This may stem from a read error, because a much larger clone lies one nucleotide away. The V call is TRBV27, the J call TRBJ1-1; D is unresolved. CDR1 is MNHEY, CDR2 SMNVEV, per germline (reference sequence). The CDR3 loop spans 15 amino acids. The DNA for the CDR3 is TGTGCCAGCTGTTTGCGGCCGGGCCGCGACTCTGAAGCTTTCTTT. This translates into CASCLRPGRDSEAFF.

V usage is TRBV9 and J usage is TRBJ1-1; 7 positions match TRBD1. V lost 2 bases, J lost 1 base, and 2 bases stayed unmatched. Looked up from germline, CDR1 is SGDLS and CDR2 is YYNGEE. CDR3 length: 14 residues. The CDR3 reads CASSVGTANTEAFF. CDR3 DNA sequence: TGTGCCAGCAGCGTGGGGACAGCGAACACTGAAGCTTTCTTT.

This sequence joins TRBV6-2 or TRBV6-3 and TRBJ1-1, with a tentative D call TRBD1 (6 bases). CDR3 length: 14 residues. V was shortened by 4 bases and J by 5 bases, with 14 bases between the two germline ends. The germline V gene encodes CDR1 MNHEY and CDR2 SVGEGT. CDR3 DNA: TGTGCCAGCAGTTCACAGGGTCTTGGGACTGAAGCTTTCTTT. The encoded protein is CASSSQGLGTEAFF.

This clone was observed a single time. In DNA, the CDR3 is TGTGCCAGCAGTATAGGGACAGCCAAGTCGAATGAAAAACTGTTTTTT. Amino acid sequence: CASSIGTAKSNEKLFF. The V and J genes are TRBV27 and TRBJ1-4; 7 bases align to TRBD1. The trim removed 5 bases at V and 5 bases at J, leaving 11 bases unmatched. CDR1 and CDR2 from the germline V gene are MNHEY and SMNVEV (reference sequence). This CDR3 region has 16 residues.

The DNA of the CDR3 is TGTGCCAGCAGCTTCGGCGGGGTCAACACCGGGGAGCTGTTTTTT. Translation gives CASSFGGVNTGELFF. The genes are TRBV5-4 and TRBJ2-2, with D perhaps TRBD2 (6 bases). CDR3 size: 15 residues. Trimming removed 2 bases from V and 2 bases from J, with 10 bases in between. Germline CDR1 is SGHNT and CDR2 is YYREEE (reference sequence).

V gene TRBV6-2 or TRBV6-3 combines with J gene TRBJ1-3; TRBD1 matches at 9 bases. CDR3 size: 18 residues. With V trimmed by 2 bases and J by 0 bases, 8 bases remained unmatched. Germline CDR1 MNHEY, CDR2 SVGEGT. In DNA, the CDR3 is TGTGCCAGCAGTTACGACCGGGACAGGGTACTCTCTGGAAACACCATATATTTT. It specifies CASSYDRDRVLSGNTIYF.

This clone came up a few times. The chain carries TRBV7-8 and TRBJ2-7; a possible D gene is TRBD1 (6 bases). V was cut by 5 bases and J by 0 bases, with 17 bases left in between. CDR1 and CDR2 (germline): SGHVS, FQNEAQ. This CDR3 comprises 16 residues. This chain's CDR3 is CASSPYRVSSSYEQYF. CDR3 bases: TGTGCCAGCAGCCCATACAGGGTGAGTTCCTCCTACGAGCAGTACTTC.

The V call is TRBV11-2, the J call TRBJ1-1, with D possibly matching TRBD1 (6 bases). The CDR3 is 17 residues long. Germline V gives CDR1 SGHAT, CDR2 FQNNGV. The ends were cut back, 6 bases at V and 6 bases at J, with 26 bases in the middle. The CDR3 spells CASRPPGTKAVPAEAFF. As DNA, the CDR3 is TGTGCCAGCAGGCCCCCCGGGACAAAGGCCGTTCCCGCTGAAGCTTTCTTT.

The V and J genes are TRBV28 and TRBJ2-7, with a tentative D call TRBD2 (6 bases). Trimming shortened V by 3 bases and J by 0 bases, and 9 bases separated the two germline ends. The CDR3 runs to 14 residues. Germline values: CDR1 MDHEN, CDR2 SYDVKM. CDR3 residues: CASSFAGSSYEQYF. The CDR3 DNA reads TGTGCCAGCAGTTTCGCCGGGAGCTCCTACGAGCAGTACTTC.